The present T cell receptor beta chain was sequenced within a study of blood T cell repertoires in COVID-19. Overall study: Sample material is recorded as cDNA or gDNA derived from T cells, B-cell-depleted T cells, or PBMCs.

What the recovered Cohort 3 donors had was two negative PCRs, clearance, or symptom resolution. The table came from immunoSEQ multiplex PCR; TCRdb's copy has only in-frame clones and leaves some out. The repertoire includes under 300,000 clones, approximately 84% of them detected once, and more than 3% sits in the top ten. CDR1 GTSNPN and CDR2 SVGIG come from the germline V gene (reference sequence). Deletions cut 3 bases from V and 9 bases from J, with 6 bases between. The CDR3 spans 9 residues. The sample consisted of PBMCs or T cells enriched from blood (not recorded which). The TCR comes from a middle-aged man who had recovered from COVID-19. The chain couples TRBV30 to TRBJ2-7; D possibly corresponds to TRBD1 (6 bases). CDR3 sequence (DNA): TGTGCCTGGAGGACAGGGCAGTACTTC. This gives the protein CAWRTGQYF.